This T cell receptor beta chain is from a study of cytomegalovirus exposure and HLA in healthy donors. In this sample, this clone turned up a few times. The PCR used 60 Vbeta and 13 Jbeta primers. The table came from immunoSEQ multiplex PCR; TCRdb's copy has only in-frame clones and leaves some out. This sample yields 160,000 or so clones, of which roughly 79% are seen a single time; 6.3% belongs to the top ten. The CDR3 has 13 amino acids. CDR1 MNHEY and CDR2 SMNVEV come from the germline V gene (reference sequence). Between the trimmed V and J ends, which lost 3 bases and 5 bases, there was a span of 10 bases.

The clonotype was recovered from a man aged 35 to 55 in good health and CMV-seropositive. Sequencing was carried out using PBMCs. This chain joins TRBV27 and TRBJ1-2; possibly TRBD1 for D (5 bases). The CDR3 DNA is TGTGCCAGCAGTTTGCCGGGGGGTTATGGCTACACCTTC. It specifies CASSLPGGYGYTF.